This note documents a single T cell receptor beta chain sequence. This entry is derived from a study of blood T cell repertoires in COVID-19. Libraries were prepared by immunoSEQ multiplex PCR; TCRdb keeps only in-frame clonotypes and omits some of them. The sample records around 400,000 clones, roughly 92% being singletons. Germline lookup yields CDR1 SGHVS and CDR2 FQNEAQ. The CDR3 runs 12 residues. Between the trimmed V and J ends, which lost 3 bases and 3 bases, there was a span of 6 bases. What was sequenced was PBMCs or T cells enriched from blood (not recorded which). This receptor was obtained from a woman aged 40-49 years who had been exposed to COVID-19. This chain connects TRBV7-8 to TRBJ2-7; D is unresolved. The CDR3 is CASSLAHYEQYF. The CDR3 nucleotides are TGTGCCAGCAGCTTGGCCCACTACGAGCAGTACTTC.